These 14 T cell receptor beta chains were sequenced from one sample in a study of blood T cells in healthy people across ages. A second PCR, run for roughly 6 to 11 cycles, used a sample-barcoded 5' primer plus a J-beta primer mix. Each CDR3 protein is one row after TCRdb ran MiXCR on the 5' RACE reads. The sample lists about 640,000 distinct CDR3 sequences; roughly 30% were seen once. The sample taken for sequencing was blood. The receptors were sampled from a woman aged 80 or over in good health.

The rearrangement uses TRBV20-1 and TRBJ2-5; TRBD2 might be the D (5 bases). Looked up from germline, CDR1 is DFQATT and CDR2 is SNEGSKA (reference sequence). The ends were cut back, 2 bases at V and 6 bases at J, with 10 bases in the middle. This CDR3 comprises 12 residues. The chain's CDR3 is CSARKDSQTQYF. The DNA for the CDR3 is TGCAGTGCTAGAAAGGACTCCCAGACCCAGTACTTC.

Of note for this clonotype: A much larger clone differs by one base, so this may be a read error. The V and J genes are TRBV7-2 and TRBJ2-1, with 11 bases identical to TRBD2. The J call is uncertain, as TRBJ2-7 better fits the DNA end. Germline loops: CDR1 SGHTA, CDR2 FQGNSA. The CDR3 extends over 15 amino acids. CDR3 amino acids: CTSSFLAGGYNEQYF. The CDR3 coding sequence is TGTACCAGCAGCTTTCTAGCGGGGGGCTACAATGAGCAGTACTTC.

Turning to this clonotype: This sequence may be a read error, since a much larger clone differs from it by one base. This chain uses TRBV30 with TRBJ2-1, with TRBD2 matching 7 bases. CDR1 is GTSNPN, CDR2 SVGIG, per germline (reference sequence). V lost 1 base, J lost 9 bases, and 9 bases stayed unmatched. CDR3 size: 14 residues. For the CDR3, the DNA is TGTGCCTGGAGTGGGGGGGGTACACAATGTGAGCAGTTCTTC. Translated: CAWSGGGTQCEQFF.

The CDR3 spells CSARERGKVGETQYF. The CDR3 nucleotides are TGCAGTGCTAGGGAGAGGGGGAAGGTTGGAGAGACCCAGTACTTC. This chain links TRBV20-1 with TRBJ2-5; tentatively, D is TRBD1 (6 bases). This CDR3 is 15 amino acids long. The germline gives CDR1 DFQATT, CDR2 SNEGSKA (reference sequence). The V and J ends lost 3 bases and 4 bases respectively, with 18 bases between them.

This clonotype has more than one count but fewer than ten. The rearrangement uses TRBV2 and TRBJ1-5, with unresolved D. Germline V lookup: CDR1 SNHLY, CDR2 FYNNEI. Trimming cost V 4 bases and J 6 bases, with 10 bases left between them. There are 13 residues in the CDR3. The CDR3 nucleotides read TGTGCCAGCAGTGTACGGGTGGCTCAGCCCCAGCATTTT. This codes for CASSVRVAQPQHF. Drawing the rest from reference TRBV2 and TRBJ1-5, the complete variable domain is EPEVTQTPSHQVTQMGQEVILRCVPISNHLYFYWYRQILGQKVEFLVSFYNNEISEKSEIFDDQFSVERPDGSNFTLKIRSTKLEDSAMYFCASSVRVAQPQHFGDGTRLSIL.

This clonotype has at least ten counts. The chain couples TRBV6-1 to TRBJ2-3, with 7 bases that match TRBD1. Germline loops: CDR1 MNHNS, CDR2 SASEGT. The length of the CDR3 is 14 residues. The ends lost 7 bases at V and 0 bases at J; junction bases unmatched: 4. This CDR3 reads CASTEGASTDTQYF. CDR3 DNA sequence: TGTGCCAGCACCGAGGGGGCAAGCACAGATACGCAGTATTTT.

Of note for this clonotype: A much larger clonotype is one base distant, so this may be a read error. For the CDR3, the DNA is TGTGCCAGCAGACGAGAGGGACGGTTCAGTGAAAAACTGTTTTTT. Encoded protein: CASRREGRFSEKLFF. This chain joins TRBV7-2 and TRBJ1-4; possibly TRBD1 for D (5 bases). The germline V gene encodes CDR1 SGHTA and CDR2 FQGNSA. The CDR3 extends over 15 amino acids. Trimming cost V 6 bases and J 7 bases, with 18 bases left between them.

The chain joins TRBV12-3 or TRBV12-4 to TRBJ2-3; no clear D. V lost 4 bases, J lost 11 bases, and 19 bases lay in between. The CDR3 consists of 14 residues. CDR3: CASSCRVRADVQYF. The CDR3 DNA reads TGTGCCAGCAGTTGCAGAGTGAGAGCAGATGTGCAGTATTTT.

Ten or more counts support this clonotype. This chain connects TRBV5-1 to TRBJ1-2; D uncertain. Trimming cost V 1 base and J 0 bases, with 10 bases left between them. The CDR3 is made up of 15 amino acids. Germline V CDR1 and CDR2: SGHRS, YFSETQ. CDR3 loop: CASSLTVLANYGYTF. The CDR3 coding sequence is TGCGCCAGCAGCTTGACGGTGTTGGCTAACTATGGCTACACCTTC.

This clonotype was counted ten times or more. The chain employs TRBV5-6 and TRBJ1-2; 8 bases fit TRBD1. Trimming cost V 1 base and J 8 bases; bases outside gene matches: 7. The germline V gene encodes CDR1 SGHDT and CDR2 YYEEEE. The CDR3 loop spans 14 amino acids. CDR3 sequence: CASSLLQGVSGYTF. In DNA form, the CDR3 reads TGTGCCAGCAGCTTGTTACAGGGGGTGAGCGGCTACACCTTC.

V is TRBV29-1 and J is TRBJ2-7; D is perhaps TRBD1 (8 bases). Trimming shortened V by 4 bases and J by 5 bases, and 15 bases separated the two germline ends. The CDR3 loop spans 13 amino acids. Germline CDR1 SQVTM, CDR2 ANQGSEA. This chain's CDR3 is CSVGTGGENEQYF. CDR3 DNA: TGCAGCGTTGGAACAGGGGGGGAGAACGAGCAGTACTTC.

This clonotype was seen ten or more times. CDR3 region: CASSPGQPGAYNEQFF. CDR3 sequence (DNA): TGCGCCAGCAGCCCGGGACAGCCAGGGGCCTACAATGAGCAGTTCTTC. The chain has TRBV5-1 and TRBJ2-1; 7 bases fit TRBD1. The germline V gene has CDR1 SGHRS and CDR2 YFSETQ. Trimming removed 4 bases from V and 2 bases from J; junction bases left unmatched: 9. This CDR3 is 16 amino acids long.

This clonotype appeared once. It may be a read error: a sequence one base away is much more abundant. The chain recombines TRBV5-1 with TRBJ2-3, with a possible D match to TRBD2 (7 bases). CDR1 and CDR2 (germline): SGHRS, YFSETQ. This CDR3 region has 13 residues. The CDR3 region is CASSGGDTDAQYF. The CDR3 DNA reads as TGCGCCAGCAGCGGGGGGGACACAGATGCGCAGTATTTT.

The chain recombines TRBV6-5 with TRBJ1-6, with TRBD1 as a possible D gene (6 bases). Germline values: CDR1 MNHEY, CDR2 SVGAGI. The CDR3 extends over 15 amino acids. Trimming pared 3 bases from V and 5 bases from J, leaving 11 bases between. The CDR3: CASSYGGHDNSPLHF. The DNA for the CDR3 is TGTGCCAGCAGTTATGGGGGGCACGATAATTCACCCCTCCACTTT.